The 29 T cell receptor beta chains in this list originate from one sample, sequenced in a study of T cell changes during pregnancy in multiple sclerosis. Some clones are missing from TCRdb's copy, which holds only in-frame ones; the method was immunoSEQ multiplex PCR. The sample includes around 55,000 clones, over 80% of them seen just once. This material consisted of CD4+ T cells from peripheral blood mononuclear cells, taken in the first trimester of pregnancy. The receptors stem from a female donor with multiple sclerosis, enrolled in a pregnancy study.

The CDR3 region is CASSGPGDSEQYF. The CDR3 nucleotides read TGTGCCAGCAGCGGTCCGGGAGACTCCGAGCAGTACTTC. The chain links TRBV9 to TRBJ2-7; D possibly corresponds to TRBD2 (6 bases). The V end was cut by 3 bases, the J end by 6 bases, with 13 bases between. In germline, CDR1 is SGDLS, CDR2 YYNGEE. The CDR3 loop spans 13 amino acids. The variable domain in full, completed from reference TRBV9 and TRBJ2-7, reads DSGVTQTPKHLITATGQRVTLRCSPRSGDLSVYWYQQSLDQGLQFLIQYYNGEERAKGNILERFSAQQFPDLHSELNLSSLELGDSALYFCASSGPGDSEQYFGPGTRLTVT.

The V and J genes are TRBV5-6 and TRBJ1-5; D perhaps matches TRBD1 (5 bases). From germline, CDR1 is SGHDT and CDR2 YYEEEE. This CDR3 has 15 residues. Trimming shortened V by 5 bases and J by 2 bases, and 14 bases separated the two germline ends. The CDR3 spells CASRQWGGGNQPQHF. The CDR3 DNA reads TGTGCCAGCAGACAATGGGGCGGGGGCAATCAGCCCCAGCATTTT.

The V call is TRBV5-1, the J call TRBJ2-3; 8 bases are shared with TRBD2. Unmatched junction bases numbered 3, after V lost 0 bases and J lost 6 bases. Looked up from germline, CDR1 is SGHRS and CDR2 is YFSETQ. CDR3 length equals 14 residues. CDR3 sequence reads: CASSLAGGRDTQYF. The CDR3 DNA sequence: TGCGCCAGCAGCTTGGCGGGAGGGCGGGATACGCAGTATTTT.

The chain recombines TRBV9 with TRBJ2-1, with TRBD2 as a possible D gene (5 bases). Germline V gene sequence: CDR1 SGDLS, CDR2 YYNGEE. Trimming removed 4 bases from V and 1 base from J, with 15 bases in between. The CDR3 sequence is 16 residues long. Written as DNA, the CDR3 is TGTGCCAGCAGCCCCCACCCTCAGCGGTCCTACAATGAGCAGTTCTTC. Protein product: CASSPHPQRSYNEQFF.

The V and J genes are TRBV5-1 and TRBJ2-5, with D possibly matching TRBD1 (6 bases). V gave up 1 base and J gave up 5 bases, with 24 bases separating them. Germline assignment: CDR1 SGHRS and CDR2 YFSETQ. CDR3 length: 18 residues. The DNA for the CDR3 is TGCGCCAGCAGCTTGATCGTTACTCGACAGGTTTTTGCGGAGACCCAGTACTTC. It is translated as CASSLIVTRQVFAETQYF.

This chain uses TRBV30 with TRBJ2-5; 7 bases align to TRBD2. With 7 bases clipped from V and 2 bases from J, the junction kept 10 bases outside the gene matches. The CDR3 runs to 14 residues. The germline V gene has CDR1 GTSNPN and CDR2 SVGIG (reference sequence). This CDR3 is CALTRLAPQETQYF. For the CDR3, the DNA is TGTGCCTTAACGCGACTAGCTCCTCAAGAGACCCAGTACTTC.

In nucleotides, the CDR3 is TGTGCCAGCAGCTTAGGGACTAGCGGGAGCTCCTACGAGCAGTACTTC. Translation gives CASSLGTSGSSYEQYF. The rearrangement uses TRBV11-3 and TRBJ2-7; 13 nucleotides match TRBD2. The CDR3 contains 16 residues. Germline V CDR1 and CDR2: SGHNT, YENEEA. V lost 1 base and J lost 0; bases outside the gene matches: 0.

This sequence joins TRBV28 and TRBJ2-6, with a tentative D call TRBD2 (5 bases). Germline loops: CDR1 MDHEN, CDR2 SYDVKM. Between the trimmed V and J ends, which lost 8 bases and 0 bases, there was a span of 5 bases. This CDR3 is built from 13 residues. The CDR3 bases are TGTGCCAGCGGACTCTCTGGGGCCAACGTCCTGACTTTC. Translated, it gives CASGLSGANVLTF.

The chain combines TRBV12-5 with TRBJ1-2; D is possibly TRBD1 (5 bases). The CDR3 covers 13 residues. Per germline, CDR1 LGHNT and CDR2 FRNRAP. V was pared by 3 bases and J by 5 bases, with 10 bases between. The CDR3 reads CASGLDSLYGYTF. CDR3 nucleotides: TGTGCTAGTGGTTTAGACAGTCTTTATGGCTACACCTTC.

The chain combines TRBV11-3 with TRBJ1-4; D perhaps matches TRBD1 (5 bases). The germline gives CDR1 SGHNT, CDR2 YENEEA. The V gene lost 5 bases and the J gene lost 12 bases, with 13 bases spanning the gap. The CDR3 totals 12 residues. CDR3 sequence (DNA): TGTGCCAGCAGCCCCGGTAAAGGGGAACTGTTTTTT. Translating it yields CASSPGKGELFF.

The chain is built from TRBV18 and TRBJ2-7; 8 positions match TRBD1. Germline-derived CDR1 and CDR2 are KGHSH and LQKENI. Losses at the gene ends were 6 bases for V and 2 bases for J; bases not matched to a gene: 6. The CDR3 runs 14 residues. Here the CDR3 reads CASSTRQGTYEQYF. The CDR3 coding sequence is TGTGCCAGCTCCACCCGACAGGGGACCTACGAGCAGTACTTC.

This rearrangement joins TRBV18 to TRBJ1-2; 9 bases line up with TRBD1. The CDR3 loop spans 15 amino acids. CDR1 KGHSH and CDR2 LQKENI come from the germline V gene. Germline trimming cut 6 bases from V and 5 bases from J; bases unmatched to any gene: 10. The CDR3 sequence: CASSPTGTGNYGYTF. The DNA of the CDR3 is TGTGCCAGCTCTCCGACGGGGACAGGGAATTATGGCTACACCTTC.

The chain recombines TRBV9 with TRBJ1-2, with D possibly TRBD1 on 6 matching bases. Germline CDR1 reads SGDLS; CDR2 reads YYNGEE. The germline V and J ends were trimmed by 0 bases and 7 bases, with 13 bases remaining between them. The CDR3 loop spans 14 amino acids. CDR3 sequence (DNA): TGTGCCAGCAGCGTAGACGCAGGGGTCCCTGGCTACACCTTC. Protein: CASSVDAGVPGYTF.

As DNA, the CDR3 is TGTGCCAGCAGTTTCTTTGGGGCGGGGGGGCTGACAGATACGCAGTATTTT. Protein sequence: CASSFFGAGGLTDTQYF. The V gene is TRBV27, the J gene TRBJ2-3; TRBD2 matches 9 bases. The CDR3 is 17 residues long. The J segment lost 3 bases and the V segment lost 3 bases, leaving 10 bases of the junction unmatched. Per germline, CDR1 MNHEY and CDR2 SMNVEV (reference sequence).

The CDR3 nucleotides read TGTGCCAGCAGCAAAGGGTCATCAGGGGATCAACTCAATGAGCAGTTCTTC. Translating gives CASSKGSSGDQLNEQFF. The rearrangement uses TRBV21-1 and TRBJ2-1; TRBD1 is taken as the D call from the table, unchecked against the DNA. TRBV21-1 is listed as a pseudogene. The CDR3 loop spans 17 amino acids.

The V gene is TRBV6-1, the J gene TRBJ1-2, with D perhaps TRBD1 (5 bases). Germline V gene sequence: CDR1 MNHNS, CDR2 SASEGT. V dropped 4 bases and J dropped 5 bases, with 20 bases sitting between them. This CDR3 comprises 16 residues. The CDR3 here is CASSASGTPASYGYTF. In DNA form, the CDR3 reads TGTGCCAGCAGTGCCTCCGGGACTCCAGCATCGTATGGCTACACCTTC.

The V call is TRBV2, the J call TRBJ2-3; 7 bases match TRBD2. This CDR3 has 14 residues. V trimming: 6 bases; J trimming: 1 base; junction bases outside the gene matches: 4. Germline V gene lookup returns CDR1 SNHLY and CDR2 FYNNEI. The CDR3 loop reads CASSLLARTDTQYF. Here the CDR3 DNA reads TGTGCCAGCAGCCTACTAGCGCGCACAGATACGCAGTATTTT.

V usage is TRBV6-5 and J usage is TRBJ2-3; D perhaps matches TRBD2 (5 bases). The germline gives CDR1 MNHEY, CDR2 SVGAGI. V lost 5 bases and J lost 1, with 13 bases in between. The CDR3 contains 15 residues. The CDR3 sequence is CASSPWETGTDTQYF. CDR3 DNA: TGTGCCAGCAGTCCCTGGGAGACGGGCACAGATACGCAGTATTTT.

The V call is TRBV2, the J call TRBJ2-4, with 11 bases fitting TRBD2. This CDR3 spans 18 amino acids. Germline V gene lookup returns CDR1 SNHLY and CDR2 FYNNEI. V lost 3 bases, J lost 0 bases, and 7 bases stayed unmatched. For the CDR3, the DNA is TGTGCCAGCAGTGAGGAACTAGCGGGGGCGATAGCCAAAAACATTCAGTACTTC. It encodes CASSEELAGAIAKNIQYF.

The chain links TRBV18 to TRBJ1-5; no firm D call. The germline V and J ends were trimmed by 3 bases and 6 bases, with 9 bases remaining between them. This CDR3 has 13 amino acids. CDR1 and CDR2 from the germline V gene are KGHSH and LQKENI. The CDR3 loop reads CASSPQNIQPQHF. Written as DNA, the CDR3 is TGTGCCAGCTCACCCCAAAACATTCAGCCCCAGCATTTT.

The genes are TRBV7-3 and TRBJ1-6, with 7 bases lining up with TRBD1. Germline V gene sequence: CDR1 SGHTA, CDR2 FQGTGA. With V trimmed by 4 bases and J by 2 bases, 2 bases remained unmatched. The CDR3 consists of 15 residues. The CDR3 DNA is TGTGCCAGCAGCTCCGGGACAGCCTATAATTCACCCCTCCACTTT. It specifies CASSSGTAYNSPLHF.

This chain links TRBV6-5 with TRBJ2-3, with TRBD2 matching 10 bases. The CDR3 totals 15 residues. The germline gives CDR1 MNHEY, CDR2 SVGAGI. V shed 6 bases and J 5 bases; nucleotides not matched to a gene: 8. The CDR3 DNA follows: TGTGCCAGCAGGAAGAGCGGGAGGGTGGGAGATACGCAGTATTTT. Translated: CASRKSGRVGDTQYF.

V and J are TRBV7-9 and TRBJ2-7, with D perhaps TRBD2 (7 bases). The V gene's germline CDR1 is SEHNR and CDR2 FQNEAQ (reference sequence). Trimming shortened V by 2 bases and J by 6 bases, and 20 bases separated the two germline ends. This CDR3 comprises 16 residues. This CDR3 is CASSLRGGDRASEQYF. The CDR3 bases are TGTGCCAGCAGCTTAAGGGGGGGGGACCGGGCAAGCGAGCAGTACTTC.

This rearrangement joins TRBV5-8 to TRBJ1-5; D is uncertain. Germline CDR1 is SGHTS and CDR2 is YDEGEE. The CDR3 has 14 residues. V lost 4 bases, J lost 0 bases, and 8 bases lay in between. The CDR3: CASSERSSNQPQHF. Written as DNA, the CDR3 is TGTGCCAGCAGCGAGAGAAGTAGCAATCAGCCCCAGCATTTT.

V is TRBV7-9 and J is TRBJ2-2, with 15 bases aligning to TRBD2. This CDR3 region has 18 residues. Germline V CDR1 and CDR2: SEHNR, FQNEAQ (reference sequence). V shed 6 bases, J shed 6 bases, and the junction held 11 bases outside the gene matches. The CDR3 DNA reads as TGTGCCAGCAGACCAAGGACTAGCGGGAGGGCCCACGCCGGGGAGCTGTTTTTT. It codes for CASRPRTSGRAHAGELFF.

The chain is built from TRBV29-1 and TRBJ2-6; D unclear. Germline V gene lookup returns CDR1 SQVTM and CDR2 ANQGSEA. The CDR3 has 13 residues. Trimming took 6 bases from V and 1 from J, leaving 7 bases between them. CDR3 sequence: CSVATSGANVLTF. In DNA form, the CDR3 reads TGCAGCGTCGCTACTTCTGGGGCCAACGTCCTGACTTTC.

The chain combines TRBV5-1 with TRBJ1-2; TRBD1 is a possible D gene (5 bases). The V end lost 1 base, the J end lost 2 bases, and 12 bases lay between the germline ends. CDR3 length: 15 residues. Germline V gene sequence: CDR1 SGHRS, CDR2 YFSETQ. The CDR3 is CASSLQAGMNYGYTF. In DNA form, the CDR3 reads TGCGCCAGCAGCTTGCAGGCAGGGATGAACTATGGCTACACCTTC.

This chain connects TRBV6-5 to TRBJ2-3; D not resolved. The CDR3 consists of 14 residues. Trimming stripped 4 bases from V and 1 base from J, with 9 bases between. CDR1 is MNHEY and CDR2 is SVGAGI in the germline V gene. CDR3 loop: CASSSLSRTDTQYF. The CDR3 nucleotides read TGTGCCAGCAGTTCCCTTTCTCGCACAGATACGCAGTATTTT.

This chain links TRBV6-5 with TRBJ2-7, with TRBD2 identical over 7 bases. Germline values: CDR1 MNHEY, CDR2 SVGAGI. J lost 2 bases, V lost 2 bases, and 6 bases had no gene match. CDR3 length equals 15 residues. CDR3 nucleotides: TGTGCCAGCAGTTACACCCCGGGACTAACCTACGAGCAGTACTTC. This translates into CASSYTPGLTYEQYF.